A selection of T cell receptor beta chains follows, all from one sample in a study of T cells in Graves' hyperthyroidism and ophthalmopathy. Each CDR3 protein is one row after TCRdb ran MiXCR on the multiplex PCR reads. The sample holds 550,000 to 850,000 distinct CDR3 sequences, 15% to 20% seen once. The sample taken for sequencing was blood. Source of these receptors: a woman aged 45-60 years with Graves' hyperthyroidism that later progressed to Graves' ophthalmopathy. Both conserved end residues are part of each CDR3. A D gene is named only where the DNA matches it firmly. Only some rows state a clone size, as once, few, many or a class for expanded clones.

V	D	J	size	CDR3	DNA
TRBV6-2/TRBV6-3	TRBD1	TRBJ2-5	.	CASSYSGQGKARTQYF	TGTGCCAGCAGTTACTCGGGACAGGGGAAGGCAAGGACCCAGTACTTC
TRBV18	.	TRBJ1-1	many	CASSPGQNTEAFF	TGTGCCAGCAGCCCCGGACAAAACACTGAAGCTTTCTTT
TRBV6-5	.	TRBJ2-3	few	CASSYSESTDTQYF	TGTGCCAGCAGTTACTCAGAGAGCACAGATACGCAGTATTTT
TRBV6-1	.	TRBJ2-7	few	CASRDTREQYF	TGTGCCAGCAGGGACACGCGGGAGCAGTACTTC
TRBV18	.	TRBJ1-6	.	CASSQGPPKRALHF	TGTGCCAGCAGCCAGGGACCGCCTAAGCGGGCCCTCCACTTT
TRBV6-1	TRBD1	TRBJ1-1	few	CASSPVLQQGASGTEAFF	TGTGCCAGCAGCCCGGTTTTACAACAGGGGGCGAGTGGCACTGAAGCTTTCTTT
TRBV7-2	TRBD1	TRBJ1-4	.	CASSMGQALFEKLFF	TGTGCCAGCAGCATGGGACAGGCATTGTTTGAAAAACTGTTTTTT
TRBV20-1	.	TRBJ2-1	few	CSATTSGRGDNEQFF	TGCAGTGCTACCACTTCTGGGCGGGGCGATAATGAGCAGTTCTTC
TRBV20-1	.	TRBJ1-5	many	CSARDLAGYNQPQHF	TGCAGTGCTAGAGATCTTGCGGGGTACAATCAGCCCCAGCATTTT
TRBV18	TRBD1	TRBJ1-5	many	CASSPMAGGYEPQHF	TGTGCCAGCTCACCAATGGCAGGGGGGTACGAGCCCCAGCATTTT
TRBV29-1	.	TRBJ1-1	few	CSVTDTMNTEAFF	TGCAGCGTTACGGACACCATGAACACTGAAGCTTTCTTT
TRBV14	.	TRBJ1-2	.	CASSQVATYYGYTF	TGTGCCAGCAGCCAAGTGGCCACCTACTATGGCTACACCTTC
TRBV18	TRBD1	TRBJ2-3	.	CASSTGQGGSDTQYF	TGTGCCAGCTCAACGGGACAGGGTGGGTCAGATACGCAGTATTTT
TRBV29-1	.	TRBJ1-2	.	CSVPGGRGLGYGYTF	TGCAGCGTACCCGGAGGCCGGGGCTTGGGTTATGGCTACACCTTC
TRBV14	.	TRBJ1-4	few	CASSQVRGSTNEKLFF	TGTGCCAGCAGCCAAGTTCGAGGGTCAACTAATGAAAAACTGTTTTTT
TRBV6-1	TRBD1	TRBJ2-5	many	CASNPTGEQETQYF	TGTGCCAGCAACCCGACAGGGGAACAAGAGACCCAGTACTTC
TRBV2	.	TRBJ1-2	many	CASSEEGDDYGYTF	TGTGCCAGCAGTGAAGAGGGGGATGACTATGGCTACACCTTC